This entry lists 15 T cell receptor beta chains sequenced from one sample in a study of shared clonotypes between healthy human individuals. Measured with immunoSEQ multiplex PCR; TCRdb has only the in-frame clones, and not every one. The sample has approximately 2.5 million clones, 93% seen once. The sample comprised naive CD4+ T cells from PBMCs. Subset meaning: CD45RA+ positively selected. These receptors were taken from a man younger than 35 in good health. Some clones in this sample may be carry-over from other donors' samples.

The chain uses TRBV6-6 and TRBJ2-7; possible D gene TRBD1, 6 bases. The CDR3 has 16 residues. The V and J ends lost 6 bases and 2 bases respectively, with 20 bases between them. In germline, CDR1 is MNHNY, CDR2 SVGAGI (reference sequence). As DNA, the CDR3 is TGTGCCAGCAGCCCCCCCCCAGGGGTCTTCCCCTACGAGCAGTACTTC. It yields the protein CASSPPPGVFPYEQYF.

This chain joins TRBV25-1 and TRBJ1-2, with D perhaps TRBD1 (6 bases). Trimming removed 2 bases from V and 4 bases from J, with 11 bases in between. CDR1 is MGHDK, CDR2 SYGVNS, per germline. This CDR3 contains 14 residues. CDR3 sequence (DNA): TGTGCCAGCAGTGAACCAGGACAGACCTATGGCTACACCTTC. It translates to CASSEPGQTYGYTF.

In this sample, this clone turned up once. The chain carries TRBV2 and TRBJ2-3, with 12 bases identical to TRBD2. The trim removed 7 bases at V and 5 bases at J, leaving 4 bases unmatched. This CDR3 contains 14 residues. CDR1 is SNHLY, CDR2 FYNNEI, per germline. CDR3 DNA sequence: TGTGCCAGCACTTTGGGACTAGCGGGAGATACGCAGTATTTT. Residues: CASTLGLAGDTQYF.

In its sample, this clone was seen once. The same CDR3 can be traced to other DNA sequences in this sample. CDR3 residues: CASSRLGTAETQYF. Written as DNA, the CDR3 is TGTGCCAGCAGTAGACTGGGGACGGCGGAGACCCAGTACTTC. V and J are TRBV7-2 and TRBJ2-5, with D perhaps given as TRBD1 or TRBD2 (5 bases each). This CDR3 spans 14 amino acids. CDR1 is SGHTA and CDR2 is FQGNSA in the germline V gene. The V and J ends lost 6 bases and 5 bases respectively, with 16 bases between them.

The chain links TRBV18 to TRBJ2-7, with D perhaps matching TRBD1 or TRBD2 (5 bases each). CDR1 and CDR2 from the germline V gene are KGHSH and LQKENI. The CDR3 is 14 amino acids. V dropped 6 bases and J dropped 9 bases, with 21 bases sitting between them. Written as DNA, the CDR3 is TGTGCCAGCTCGCACCGGGACGCTGACGGGTGGCAGTACTTC. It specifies CASSHRDADGWQYF.

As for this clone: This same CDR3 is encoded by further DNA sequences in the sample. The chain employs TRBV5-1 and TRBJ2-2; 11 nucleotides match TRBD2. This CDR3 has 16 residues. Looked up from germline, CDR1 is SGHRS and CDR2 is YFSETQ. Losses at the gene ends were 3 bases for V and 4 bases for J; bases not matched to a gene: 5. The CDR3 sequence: CASSSLAGGPTGELFF. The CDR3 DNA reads TGCGCCAGCAGCTCGCTAGCGGGAGGTCCCACCGGGGAGCTGTTTTTT.

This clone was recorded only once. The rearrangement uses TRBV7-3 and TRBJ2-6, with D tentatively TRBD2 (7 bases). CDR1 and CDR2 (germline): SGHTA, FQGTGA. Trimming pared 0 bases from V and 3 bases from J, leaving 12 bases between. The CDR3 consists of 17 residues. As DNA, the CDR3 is TGTGCCAGCAGCTTAACAACAGGGACTATTGGGGCCAACGTCCTGACTTTC. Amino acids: CASSLTTGTIGANVLTF.

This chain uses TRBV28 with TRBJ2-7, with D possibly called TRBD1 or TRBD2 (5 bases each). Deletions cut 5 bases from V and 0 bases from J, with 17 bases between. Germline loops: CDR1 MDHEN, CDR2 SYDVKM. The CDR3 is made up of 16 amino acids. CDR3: CASSPLGEGSSYEQYF. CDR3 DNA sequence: TGTGCCAGCAGTCCCCTGGGAGAGGGGAGCTCCTACGAGCAGTACTTC.

CDR3 coding DNA: TGTGCCAGCTCCCCTCGGGACAGGGGGATCTACGAGCAGTACTTC. This encodes CASSPRDRGIYEQYF. The chain couples TRBV28 to TRBJ2-7; TRBD1 matches at 11 bases. V gave up 8 bases and J gave up 3 bases; unmatched junction bases: 9. CDR1 is MDHEN and CDR2 is SYDVKM in the germline V gene. The CDR3 spans 15 residues. Filled out from reference TRBV28 and TRBJ2-7, the complete variable domain reads DVKVTQSSRYLVKRTGEKVFLECVQDMDHENMFWYRQDPGLGLRLIYFSYDVKMKEKGDIPEGYSVSREKKERFSLILESASTNQTSMYLCASSPRDRGIYEQYFGPGTRLTVT.

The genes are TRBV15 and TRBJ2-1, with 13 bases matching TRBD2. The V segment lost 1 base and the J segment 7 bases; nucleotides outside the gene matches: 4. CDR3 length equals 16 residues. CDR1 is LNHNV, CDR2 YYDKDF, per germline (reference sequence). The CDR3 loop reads CATSRGTSGSSNEQFF. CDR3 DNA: TGTGCCACCAGCAGAGGGACTAGCGGGAGCAGTAATGAGCAGTTCTTC.

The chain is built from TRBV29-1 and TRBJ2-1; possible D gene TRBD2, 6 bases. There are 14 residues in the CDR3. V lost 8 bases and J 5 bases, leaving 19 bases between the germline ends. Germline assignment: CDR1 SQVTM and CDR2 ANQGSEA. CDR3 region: CSPSTRGLNNEQFF. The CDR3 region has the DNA TGCAGCCCCTCGACCCGGGGACTTAACAATGAGCAGTTCTTC.

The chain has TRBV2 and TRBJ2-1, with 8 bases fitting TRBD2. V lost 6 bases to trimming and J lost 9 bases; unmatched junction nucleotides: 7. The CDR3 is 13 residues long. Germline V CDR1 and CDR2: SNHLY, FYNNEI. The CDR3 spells CASRREGTAEQFF. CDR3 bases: TGTGCCAGCAGACGGGAGGGGACGGCTGAGCAGTTCTTC.

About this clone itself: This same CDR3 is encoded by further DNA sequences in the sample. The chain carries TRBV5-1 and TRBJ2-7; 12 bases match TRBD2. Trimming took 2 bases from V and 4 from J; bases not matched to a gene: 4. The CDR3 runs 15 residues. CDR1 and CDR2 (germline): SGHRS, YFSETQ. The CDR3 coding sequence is TGCGCCAGCAGCTTAAGACTAGCGGGAGTTTACGAGCAGTACTTC. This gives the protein CASSLRLAGVYEQYF.

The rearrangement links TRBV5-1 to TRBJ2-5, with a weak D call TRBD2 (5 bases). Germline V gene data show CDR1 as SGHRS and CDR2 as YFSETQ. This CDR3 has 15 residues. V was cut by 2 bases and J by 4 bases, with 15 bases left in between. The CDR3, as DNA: TGCGCCAGCAGCTTATGGACCCTTGGGAGAGAGACCCAGTACTTC. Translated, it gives CASSLWTLGRETQYF.

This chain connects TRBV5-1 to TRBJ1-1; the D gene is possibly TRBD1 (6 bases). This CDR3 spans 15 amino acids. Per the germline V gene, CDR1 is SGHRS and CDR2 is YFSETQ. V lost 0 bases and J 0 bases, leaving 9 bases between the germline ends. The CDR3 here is CASSLAQGMNTEAFF. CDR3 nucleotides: TGCGCCAGCAGCTTGGCGCAGGGGATGAACACTGAAGCTTTCTTT.